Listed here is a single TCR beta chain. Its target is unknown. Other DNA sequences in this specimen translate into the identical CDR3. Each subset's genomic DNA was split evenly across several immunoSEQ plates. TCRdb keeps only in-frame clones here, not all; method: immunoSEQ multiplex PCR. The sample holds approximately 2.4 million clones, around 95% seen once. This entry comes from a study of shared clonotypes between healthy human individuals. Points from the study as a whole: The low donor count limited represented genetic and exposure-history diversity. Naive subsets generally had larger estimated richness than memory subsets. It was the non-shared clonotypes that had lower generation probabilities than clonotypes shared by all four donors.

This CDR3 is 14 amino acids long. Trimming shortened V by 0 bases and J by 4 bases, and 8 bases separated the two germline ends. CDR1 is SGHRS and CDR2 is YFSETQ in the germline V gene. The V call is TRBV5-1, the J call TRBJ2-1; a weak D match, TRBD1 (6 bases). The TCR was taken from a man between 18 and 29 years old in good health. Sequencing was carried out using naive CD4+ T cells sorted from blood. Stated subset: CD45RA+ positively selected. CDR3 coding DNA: TGCGCCAGCAGCTTGGTAGGGGGTTACAATGAGCAGTTCTTC. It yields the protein CASSLVGGYNEQFF. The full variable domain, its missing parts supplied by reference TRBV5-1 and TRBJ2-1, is KAGVTQTPRYLIKTRGQQVTLSCSPISGHRSVSWYQQTPGQGLQFLFEYFSETQRNKGNFPGRFSGRQFSNSRSEMNVSTLELGDSALYLCASSLVGGYNEQFFGPGTRLTVL.